Below, 4 T cell receptor beta chains from the same sample are listed, as sequenced in a study of T cell responses to AZD1222 COVID-19 vaccine. Sequencing was performed with immunoSEQ multiplex PCR; in TCRdb, only in-frame clones are kept and a portion is missing. The sample records roughly 83,000 clones, roughly 86% being singletons. This specimen was peripheral blood, taken on day 0 of AZD1222 vaccination. These receptors were collected from an adult in good health.

The count of this clone is one. The genes are TRBV27 and TRBJ2-2, with D maybe TRBD1 (5 bases). The CDR3 contains 17 residues. Germline CDR1 is MNHEY and CDR2 is SMNVEV (reference sequence). V was trimmed by 0 bases and J by 0 bases, leaving 11 bases between them. CDR3 DNA: TGTGCCAGCAGTTTATCCCCTGGCAGGGCGAACACCGGGGAGCTGTTTTTT. Translation gives CASSLSPGRANTGELFF.

This clone has more than one count but fewer than ten. The gene calls are TRBV24-1 and TRBJ2-2; 7 nucleotides align to TRBD1. The CDR3 is 15 residues long. CDR1 is KGHDR and CDR2 is SFDVKD in the germline V gene. V was pared by 9 bases and J by 0 bases, with 6 bases of the junction left unmatched. CDR3 nucleotides: TGTGCCACCCGACAGGGCGGCCCGAACACCGGGGAGCTGTTTTTT. It specifies CATRQGGPNTGELFF.

This clone was found once. V usage is TRBV9 and J usage is TRBJ1-1, with D perhaps TRBD1 (5 bases). V was cut by 0 bases and J by 4 bases, with 13 bases left in between. The CDR3 spans 15 residues. CDR1 and CDR2 from the germline V gene are SGDLS and YYNGEE. CDR3 coding DNA: TGTGCCAGCAGCGTAGAGAGGACAAGAGGCACTGAAGCTTTCTTT. This translates into CASSVERTRGTEAFF.

The V and J genes are TRBV6-1 and TRBJ2-5, with 9 bases that match TRBD2. CDR3 length equals 15 residues. Trimming cost V 2 bases and J 4 bases; bases outside gene matches: 5. CDR1 and CDR2 (germline): MNHNS, SASEGT. The CDR3, as DNA: TGTGCCAGCAGTGAATTAGAACTAGCGGGAGAGACCCAGTACTTC. Translating gives CASSELELAGETQYF.